This TCR beta chain emerged from a study of T cells after yellow fever vaccination. In the study overall: SMART-Seq v4 Ultra Low Input handled preparation of low-cell-number fractions. General study results and limits: Post-booster repertoires contained most primary-vaccination clones again (almost 97% CD4, about 90% CD8). Contamination by abundant bulk-population clonotypes could be present in FACS-sorted repertoires.

This clonotype was seen only a few times. Its antigen is not known. As TCR cDNA was made by 5'RACE template switching, a universal primer site and UMIs were added. TCRdb processed the 5' RACE reads anew with MiXCR; each CDR3 protein has one entry. The sample lists roughly 99,000 distinct CDR3 sequences, around 5.8% occurring once. This sample comprised CD8+ T cells sorted from PBMCs, obtained 10 days after the yellow fever booster vaccination. The origin of this receptor is a man younger than 35 who received the YFV17D yellow fever vaccine.

CDR3 coding DNA: TGTGCCAGCAGCTTAAAGGGACACAATACCCTAGATGGCTACACCTTC. Protein: CASSLKGHNTLDGYTF. V and J are TRBV7-2 and TRBJ1-2; D is possibly TRBD1 (6 bases). This CDR3 spans 16 amino acids. Trimming took 2 bases from V and 6 from J, leaving 19 bases between them. Germline V gene lookup returns CDR1 SGHTA and CDR2 FQGNSA.